What follows is one T cell receptor (beta chain) and its context. This sample is drawn from a study of blood T cells in healthy people across ages. The CDR3 totals 14 residues. Trimming removed 7 bases from V and 3 bases from J, with 12 bases in between. CDR1 SNHLY and CDR2 FYNNEI come from the germline V gene. Next came a second PCR, run for about 6 to 11 cycles, which used a sample-barcoded 5' primer along with a J-beta primer mix. TCRdb reprocessed the 5' RACE reads with MiXCR, giving one entry per CDR3 protein. The sample lists 550,000 to 650,000 distinct CDR3 sequences, about 30% seen once, with approximately 14% in the top ten.

The chain has TRBV2 and TRBJ1-4; D perhaps matches TRBD1 (6 bases). The sequencing sample was made of blood. The sequence derives from a woman at least 80 years old in good health. CDR3 in amino acids: CASTEAGANEKLFF. The DNA for the CDR3 is TGTGCCAGCACCGAGGCAGGGGCTAATGAAAAACTGTTTTTT.